This T cell receptor (beta chain) was captured in a study of response to subunit inactivated influenza vaccine. MiXCR, applied by TCRdb to the RT-PCR reads, yields one record per CDR3 protein. This sample carries 860,000 or so distinct CDR3 sequences, about 20% of them seen once, and the ten largest clones take about 10%. A note on this clonotype: Its cognate antigen is unknown.

Study-wide results and caveats: T cells newly recruited by each seasonal influenza vaccination are few, the authors suggested.

Germline loops: CDR1 DFQATT, CDR2 SNEGSKA (reference sequence). CDR3 size: 15 residues. V lost 0 bases, J lost 2 bases, and 11 bases lay in between. This sample comprised PBMCs from blood, obtained about 5 days after vaccination. The sequence was collected from a man aged 45-65 years who received an inactivated influenza vaccine. V is TRBV20-1 and J is TRBJ2-1; possibly TRBD2 for D (5 bases). The CDR3 DNA sequence: TGCAGTGCTAGAGATATCGGGGTCCCCTACAATGAGCAGTTCTTC. Protein: CSARDIGVPYNEQFF.